A selection of T cell receptor beta chains follows, all from one sample in a study of cytomegalovirus exposure and HLA in healthy donors. TCRdb's table, derived via immunoSEQ multiplex PCR, lists solely in-frame clones and lacks some. The sample lists about 150,000 clones, about four fifths occurring once. Sequencing input: PBMCs. These receptor sequences come from a male donor in good health and CMV-seronegative. The CDR3 runs from the conserved cysteine through the conserved F or W. A D gene is named only where the DNA matches it firmly. Part of the rows lack a size; the others show once, few, many or a class for expanded clones.

>NA|TRBD1|TRBJ1-1|TRBV12-5
CASGLGDSPNTEAFF
TGTGCTAGTGGTTTGGGGGACAGTCCGAACACTGAAGCTTTCTTT
>NA|TRBD1|TRBJ1-3|TRBV5-1
CASSGPGQRSGNTIYF
TGCGCCAGCAGCGGACCGGGACAGCGCTCTGGAAACACCATATATTTT
>NA|TRBD1|TRBJ2-7|TRBV13
CASSSTGILYEQYF
TGTGCCAGCAGCTCGACAGGGATCCTCTACGAGCAGTACTTC
>NA|TRBD1|TRBJ1-4|TRBV5-1
CASSPRGQRNEKLFF
TGCGCCAGCAGCCCACGGGGACAGAGAAATGAAAAACTGTTTTTT
>NA|NA|TRBJ2-7|TRBV9
CASSVGTVDYEQYF
TGTGCCAGCAGCGTAGGCACAGTGGATTACGAGCAGTACTTC
>NA|NA|TRBJ1-1|TRBV30
CAWSFPPGVGEAFF
TGTGCCTGGAGTTTTCCCCCAGGGGTCGGTGAAGCTTTCTTT
>NA|TRBD2|TRBJ2-7|TRBV5-1
CASSSQGTGGGLEQYF
TGCGCCAGCAGCTCTCAGGGTACGGGAGGGGGGCTCGAGCAGTACTTC
>few|NA|TRBJ1-1|TRBV29-1
CSVRTRQVDTEAFF
TGCAGCGTGAGGACACGACAGGTTGACACTGAAGCTTTCTTT
>NA|NA|TRBJ1-1|TRBV11-2
CASSFRGNTEAFF
TGTGCCAGCAGCTTCAGGGGTAACACTGAAGCTTTCTTT
>NA|TRBD1|TRBJ1-1|TRBV5-1
CASSPGQGRSMNTEAFF
TGCGCCAGCAGCCCTGGACAGGGCCGATCCATGAACACTGAAGCTTTCTTT
>NA|NA|TRBJ1-5|TRBV10-3
CAISVELNQPQHF
TGTGCCATCAGCGTGGAGCTCAATCAGCCCCAGCATTTT
>NA|NA|TRBJ1-5|TRBV18
CASSPREAGDNQPQHF
TGTGCCAGCTCACCACGTGAGGCAGGGGACAATCAGCCCCAGCATTTT
>NA|TRBD2|TRBJ2-7|TRBV5-6
CASSLVASGRPSSYEQYF
TGTGCCAGCAGCTTGGTTGCTAGCGGGAGGCCGAGCTCCTACGAGCAGTACTTC
>NA|NA|TRBJ1-1|TRBV28
CASLDRMNTEAFF
TGTGCCAGCCTGGACAGAATGAACACTGAAGCTTTCTTT
>NA|TRBD2|TRBJ2-7|TRBV28
CASRANSGRAYEQYF
TGTGCCAGCAGGGCTAATAGCGGGAGGGCATATGAGCAGTACTTC
>few|NA|TRBJ2-7|TRBV6-6
CASTGRGAGDEQYF
TGTGCCAGCACTGGGCGGGGCGCAGGCGACGAGCAGTACTTC
>NA|NA|TRBJ2-7|TRBV28
CASSILYEQYF
TGTGCCAGCAGTATCCTCTACGAGCAGTACTTC
>NA|TRBD2|TRBJ2-5|TRBV6-5
CASSYRLAGSQETQYF
TGTGCCAGCAGTTACCGACTAGCGGGATCACAAGAGACCCAGTACTTC
>NA|NA|TRBJ1-4|TRBV4-2
CASSQTDRLPNEKLFF
TGTGCCAGCAGCCAGACCGACAGGTTACCTAATGAAAAACTGTTTTTT
>NA|NA|TRBJ2-3|TRBV7-9
CASSLGSSPAQYF
TGTGCCAGCAGCTTAGGATCGTCGCCGGCGCAGTATTTT
>NA|TRBD1|TRBJ1-2|TRBV28
CASSYRDRGVYGYTF
TGTGCCAGCAGTTATAGGGACAGGGGAGTATACGGCTACACCTTC
>NA|TRBD1|TRBJ2-5|TRBV5-1
CASSLGVDRAGETQYF
TGCGCCAGCAGCTTGGGAGTGGACAGGGCAGGAGAGACCCAGTACTTC
>NA|NA|TRBJ1-5|TRBV11-2
CASSLGPNQPQHF
TGTGCCAGCAGCTTAGGTCCTAATCAGCCCCAGCATTTT
>NA|TRBD1|TRBJ2-3|TRBV7-7
CASSLRTGPDTQYF
TGTGCCAGCAGCCTCCGGACAGGGCCCGATACGCAGTATTTT
>NA|TRBD2|TRBJ2-1|TRBV27
CASSSGLAGINEQFF
TGTGCCAGCAGCTCCGGACTAGCGGGAATCAATGAGCAGTTCTTC
>NA|TRBD2|TRBJ2-1|TRBV7-9
CASSRSGRSSYNEQFF
TGTGCCAGCAGCCGAAGCGGGAGGTCCTCCTACAATGAGCAGTTCTTC
>NA|TRBD2|TRBJ2-5|TRBV7-9
CASSSFGGFKETQYF
TGTGCCAGCAGCTCCTTCGGGGGGTTTAAAGAGACCCAGTACTTC